The rows below give T cell receptor beta chains drawn from one sample of a study of OX40 agonist ivuxolimab in advanced cancers. The repertoire was sequenced with immunoSEQ multiplex PCR; TCRdb's copy has only in-frame clones and lacks some. In the table there are 72,000 or so clones, 70% to 85% of which are singletons. The specimen was CD4+ or CD8+ T cells sorted from blood, collected in a trial of the OX40 agonist ivuxolimab. These receptor sequences come from an adult with an advanced solid tumor such as melanoma, head and neck, liver or kidney cancer. Each CDR3 is given with its conserved first and last residue. The D gene is left open where the match is weak. Expanded clones get a size class; other rows say once, few or many, or leave the size out.

clone_size: .
j_call: TRBJ2-5
d_call: .
v_call: TRBV4-1
cdr3_aa: CASSPRPVGSAGETQYF
cdr3_nt: TGCGCCAGCAGCCCCAGGCCCGTGGGGAGCGCAGGCGAGACCCAGTACTTC

clone_size: .
j_call: TRBJ2-5
d_call: .
v_call: TRBV7-9
cdr3_aa: CASSLFSHLQETQYF
cdr3_nt: TGTGCCAGCAGCTTATTTTCCCATCTCCAAGAGACCCAGTACTTC

clone_size: .
j_call: TRBJ1-5
d_call: TRBD1
v_call: TRBV28
cdr3_aa: CASSPHKLRDRDSNQPQHF
cdr3_nt: TGTGCCAGCAGCCCACATAAACTCCGGGACAGAGATAGCAATCAGCCCCAGCATTTT

clone_size: .
j_call: TRBJ1-5
d_call: TRBD1
v_call: TRBV10-3
cdr3_aa: CAISGQGNQPQHF
cdr3_nt: TGTGCCATCTCGGGACAGGGGAATCAGCCCCAGCATTTT

clone_size: .
j_call: TRBJ1-2
d_call: .
v_call: TRBV30
cdr3_aa: CAWSVGQGYGYTF
cdr3_nt: TGTGCCTGGAGTGTAGGGCAGGGATATGGCTACACCTTC

clone_size: .
j_call: TRBJ1-5
d_call: .
v_call: TRBV28
cdr3_aa: CASSSKKRGRDQPQHF
cdr3_nt: TGTGCCAGCAGTTCTAAAAAAAGGGGAAGGGATCAGCCCCAGCATTTT

clone_size: .
j_call: TRBJ1-2
d_call: .
v_call: TRBV5-1
cdr3_aa: CASSLNTGSPNYGYTF
cdr3_nt: TGCGCCAGCAGCTTGAACACAGGGTCCCCTAACTATGGCTACACCTTC

clone_size: .
j_call: TRBJ2-7
d_call: TRBD1
v_call: TRBV11-2
cdr3_aa: CASSLVEGASEQYF
cdr3_nt: TGTGCCAGCAGCTTAGTAGAGGGGGCGAGCGAGCAGTACTTC

clone_size: .
j_call: TRBJ1-2
d_call: TRBD1
v_call: TRBV9
cdr3_aa: CASSAQGGLYGYTF
cdr3_nt: TGTGCCAGCAGCGCTCAGGGGGGCTTGTATGGCTACACCTTC

clone_size: few
j_call: TRBJ2-3
d_call: .
v_call: TRBV20-1
cdr3_aa: CSAGINTQYF
cdr3_nt: TGCAGTGCGGGAATTAATACGCAGTATTTT

clone_size: .
j_call: TRBJ1-6
d_call: .
v_call: TRBV4-1
cdr3_aa: CASSGPGGNSYNSPLHF
cdr3_nt: TGCGCCAGCAGCGGCCCGGGGGGGAACTCCTATAATTCACCCCTCCACTTT

clone_size: .
j_call: TRBJ2-7
d_call: .
v_call: TRBV5-6
cdr3_aa: CASSLAGRATEQYF
cdr3_nt: TGTGCCAGCAGCTTGGCAGGCAGGGCGACAGAGCAGTACTTC

clone_size: .
j_call: TRBJ1-5
d_call: .
v_call: TRBV19
cdr3_aa: CASRGGRFDQPQHF
cdr3_nt: TGTGCCAGTAGAGGGGGGAGATTCGATCAGCCCCAGCATTTT

clone_size: .
j_call: TRBJ1-1
d_call: .
v_call: TRBV10-3
cdr3_aa: CAISESGNTEAFF
cdr3_nt: TGTGCCATCAGTGAGTCGGGGAACACTGAAGCTTTCTTT

clone_size: .
j_call: TRBJ1-2
d_call: .
v_call: TRBV19
cdr3_aa: CASSIPGVYGYTF
cdr3_nt: TGTGCCAGTAGTATCCCCGGGGTCTATGGCTACACCTTC

clone_size: .
j_call: TRBJ1-4
d_call: .
v_call: TRBV7-9
cdr3_aa: CASSFYAGSNEKLFF
cdr3_nt: TGTGCCAGCAGCTTCTACGCAGGGTCTAATGAAAAACTGTTTTTT

clone_size: .
j_call: TRBJ1-5
d_call: .
v_call: TRBV19
cdr3_aa: CASIPDSYSNQPQHF
cdr3_nt: TGTGCCAGTATCCCCGACAGTTATAGCAATCAGCCCCAGCATTTT

clone_size: .
j_call: TRBJ2-3
d_call: .
v_call: TRBV18
cdr3_aa: CASSPQSRTDTQYF
cdr3_nt: TGTGCCAGCTCACCTCAGAGTCGCACAGATACGCAGTATTTT

clone_size: .
j_call: TRBJ2-1
d_call: TRBD2
v_call: TRBV5-1
cdr3_aa: CASRGIAGGYNEQFF
cdr3_nt: TGCGCCAGCAGGGGAATAGCGGGAGGCTACAATGAGCAGTTCTTC

clone_size: once
j_call: TRBJ2-7
d_call: TRBD1
v_call: TRBV6-6
cdr3_aa: CASGVDRASYEQYF
cdr3_nt: TGTGCCAGCGGAGTGGACAGGGCCTCCTACGAGCAGTACTTC

clone_size: few
j_call: TRBJ2-1
d_call: TRBD1
v_call: TRBV2
cdr3_aa: CASSVSGQGVNEQFF
cdr3_nt: TGTGCCAGCAGTGTGTCTGGACAGGGGGTCAATGAGCAGTTCTTC

clone_size: .
j_call: TRBJ1-2
d_call: .
v_call: TRBV4-3
cdr3_aa: CASSQEKGYGYTF
cdr3_nt: TGCGCCAGCAGCCAAGAGAAAGGTTATGGCTACACCTTC

clone_size: .
j_call: TRBJ1-2
d_call: .
v_call: TRBV28
cdr3_aa: CASSLGGGFNYGYTF
cdr3_nt: TGTGCCAGCAGTTTGGGCGGTGGGTTTAACTATGGCTACACCTTC

clone_size: .
j_call: TRBJ2-5
d_call: .
v_call: TRBV5-4
cdr3_aa: CASSTGEGRETQYF
cdr3_nt: TGTGCCAGCAGCACAGGGGAGGGGCGAGAGACCCAGTACTTC

clone_size: .
j_call: TRBJ2-3
d_call: .
v_call: TRBV11-1
cdr3_aa: CASSNRQTDTQYF
cdr3_nt: TGTGCCAGCAGCAACAGACAGACAGATACGCAGTATTTT

clone_size: once
j_call: TRBJ1-5
d_call: TRBD1
v_call: TRBV28
cdr3_aa: CASIPAGTGGFQPQHF
cdr3_nt: TGTGCCAGCATCCCGGCCGGGACAGGGGGTTTTCAGCCCCAGCATTTT

clone_size: .
j_call: TRBJ2-1
d_call: TRBD2
v_call: TRBV6-4
cdr3_aa: CASSRTSGIYSGGNEQFF
cdr3_nt: TGTGCCAGCAGCAGGACTAGCGGGATCTATTCAGGAGGCAATGAGCAGTTCTTC

clone_size: .
j_call: TRBJ1-2
d_call: .
v_call: TRBV18
cdr3_aa: CASSPLGYGYTF
cdr3_nt: TGTGCCAGCTCACCTCTGGGATATGGCTACACCTTC

clone_size: .
j_call: TRBJ2-1
d_call: TRBD1
v_call: TRBV7-9
cdr3_aa: CASSSPGQGSGQFF
cdr3_nt: TGTGCCAGCAGCTCCCCGGGACAGGGGTCAGGGCAGTTCTTC

clone_size: .
j_call: TRBJ2-1
d_call: .
v_call: TRBV6-6
cdr3_aa: CASSYSGEANEQFF
cdr3_nt: TGTGCCAGCAGTTACTCAGGAGAGGCAAATGAGCAGTTCTTC

clone_size: .
j_call: TRBJ1-2
d_call: .
v_call: TRBV5-1
cdr3_aa: CASSLVQGRSGYTF
cdr3_nt: TGCGCCAGCAGCTTGGTCCAGGGTCGGAGTGGCTACACCTTC

clone_size: .
j_call: TRBJ2-1
d_call: TRBD2
v_call: TRBV5-1
cdr3_aa: CASETSGGSKFF
cdr3_nt: TGCGCCAGCGAGACTAGCGGGGGGTCAAAGTTCTTC

clone_size: few
j_call: TRBJ2-7
d_call: .
v_call: TRBV11-1
cdr3_aa: CASSNFRKSSYEQYF
cdr3_nt: TGTGCCAGCAGCAACTTTCGGAAGTCCTCCTACGAGCAGTACTTC

clone_size: .
j_call: TRBJ2-1
d_call: TRBD2
v_call: TRBV9
cdr3_aa: CASSVTAGPSYNEQFF
cdr3_nt: TGTGCCAGCAGCGTAACAGCGGGGCCCTCCTACAATGAGCAGTTCTTC

clone_size: .
j_call: TRBJ1-2
d_call: .
v_call: TRBV7-2
cdr3_aa: CASSSLTGEAGYTF
cdr3_nt: TGTGCCAGCAGCTCGCTTACGGGGGAAGCTGGCTACACCTTC

clone_size: .
j_call: TRBJ1-2
d_call: TRBD1
v_call: TRBV5-1
cdr3_aa: CASGQDTNYGYTF
cdr3_nt: TGCGCCAGTGGACAGGACACTAACTATGGCTACACCTTC

clone_size: .
j_call: TRBJ2-3
d_call: .
v_call: TRBV7-2
cdr3_aa: CASSPQTGDGGDTQYF
cdr3_nt: TGTGCCAGCAGCCCGCAAACGGGTGACGGGGGAGATACGCAGTATTTT

clone_size: .
j_call: TRBJ2-7
d_call: TRBD2
v_call: TRBV5-1
cdr3_aa: CASSLVSGSSYEQYF
cdr3_nt: TGCGCCAGCAGCTTGGTTAGCGGGAGCTCCTACGAGCAGTACTTC

clone_size: .
j_call: TRBJ2-4
d_call: .
v_call: TRBV2
cdr3_aa: CASRSKNIQYF
cdr3_nt: TGTGCCAGCAGGTCCAAAAACATTCAGTACTTC

clone_size: .
j_call: TRBJ2-7
d_call: .
v_call: TRBV5-1
cdr3_aa: CASSLYPGYEQYF
cdr3_nt: TGCGCCAGCAGCTTGTATCCCGGTTACGAGCAGTACTTC

clone_size: .
j_call: TRBJ1-5
d_call: TRBD1
v_call: TRBV6-6
cdr3_aa: CASSYTTGGNQPQHF
cdr3_nt: TGTGCCAGCAGTTACACGACAGGGGGCAATCAGCCCCAGCATTTT

clone_size: .
j_call: TRBJ1-4
d_call: TRBD1
v_call: TRBV28
cdr3_aa: CASSLRTGSNEKLFF
cdr3_nt: TGTGCCAGCAGTTTACGGACAGGGTCTAATGAAAAACTGTTTTTT

clone_size: .
j_call: TRBJ2-2
d_call: TRBD2
v_call: TRBV7-9
cdr3_aa: CASSLGLAGTGELFF
cdr3_nt: TGTGCCAGCAGCTTAGGACTAGCGGGCACCGGGGAGCTGTTTTTT

clone_size: .
j_call: TRBJ2-1
d_call: TRBD2
v_call: TRBV6-6
cdr3_aa: CASTGLAGGQQFF
cdr3_nt: TGTGCCAGCACCGGACTAGCGGGAGGCCAGCAGTTCTTC

clone_size: .
j_call: TRBJ1-1
d_call: .
v_call: TRBV14
cdr3_aa: CASSIGGNTEAFF
cdr3_nt: TGTGCCAGCAGCATCGGGGGGAATACTGAAGCTTTCTTT

clone_size: .
j_call: TRBJ2-5
d_call: .
v_call: TRBV7-9
cdr3_aa: CASSPPVETQYF
cdr3_nt: TGTGCCAGCAGCCCGCCGGTGGAGACCCAGTACTTC

clone_size: .
j_call: TRBJ1-1
d_call: .
v_call: TRBV5-5
cdr3_aa: CASSFSGSTEAFF
cdr3_nt: TGTGCCAGCAGCTTCAGCGGGAGCACTGAAGCTTTCTTT

clone_size: .
j_call: TRBJ1-1
d_call: .
v_call: TRBV25-1
cdr3_aa: CASFSGLHEAFF
cdr3_nt: TGTGCCAGTTTTTCGGGACTACATGAAGCTTTCTTT

clone_size: .
j_call: TRBJ2-7
d_call: .
v_call: TRBV7-6
cdr3_aa: CASSLGDGPYEQYF
cdr3_nt: TGTGCCAGCAGCTTGGGGGACGGCCCCTACGAGCAGTACTTC

clone_size: .
j_call: TRBJ1-3
d_call: TRBD1
v_call: TRBV9
cdr3_aa: CASSAQTGGGNTIYF
cdr3_nt: TGTGCCAGCAGCGCGCAGACAGGGGGTGGAAACACCATATATTTT

clone_size: .
j_call: TRBJ2-2
d_call: .
v_call: TRBV5-1
cdr3_aa: CASGPQEGGNTGELFF
cdr3_nt: TGCGCCAGCGGTCCCCAGGAGGGAGGGAACACCGGGGAGCTGTTTTTT

clone_size: .
j_call: TRBJ2-6
d_call: TRBD1
v_call: TRBV11-3
cdr3_aa: CASSLGRTGGSGANVLTF
cdr3_nt: TGTGCCAGCAGCTTAGGACGGACAGGGGGGTCCGGGGCCAACGTCCTGACTTTC

clone_size: .
j_call: TRBJ1-5
d_call: TRBD1
v_call: TRBV28
cdr3_aa: CASNIQGNQPQHF
cdr3_nt: TGTGCCAGCAACATACAGGGGAATCAGCCCCAGCATTTT

clone_size: .
j_call: TRBJ1-1
d_call: TRBD1
v_call: TRBV5-1
cdr3_aa: CASSFLGQGLTEAFF
cdr3_nt: TGCGCCAGCAGCTTCTTAGGACAGGGGCTAACTGAAGCTTTCTTT

clone_size: once
j_call: TRBJ2-2
d_call: TRBD2
v_call: TRBV7-9
cdr3_aa: CASSLASGANTGELFF
cdr3_nt: TGTGCCAGCAGCTTAGCCAGCGGGGCGAACACCGGGGAGCTGTTTTTT

clone_size: .
j_call: TRBJ1-2
d_call: .
v_call: TRBV6-5
cdr3_aa: CASWGGKKYTF
cdr3_nt: TGTGCCAGCTGGGGCGGGAAAAAGTACACCTTC

clone_size: few
j_call: TRBJ1-2
d_call: TRBD1
v_call: TRBV6-1
cdr3_aa: CATSPDRAVYGYTF
cdr3_nt: TGTGCCACCTCACCGGACAGGGCGGTCTATGGCTACACCTTC

clone_size: .
j_call: TRBJ1-1
d_call: .
v_call: TRBV6-1
cdr3_aa: CASSEVAAREAFF
cdr3_nt: TGTGCCAGCAGTGAAGTAGCGGCGCGGGAGGCTTTCTTT

clone_size: .
j_call: TRBJ1-4
d_call: .
v_call: TRBV7-9
cdr3_aa: CASRTGTANEKLFF
cdr3_nt: TGTGCCAGCAGGACTGGGACGGCAAATGAAAAACTGTTTTTT